The source of this TCR beta chain is a study of T cell responses to AZD1222 COVID-19 vaccine. Turning to the study itself: The analysis combined second doses at about 4 or about 12 weeks.

For this clone: Its matching antigen is unknown.

Assay used: immunoSEQ multiplex PCR; TCRdb lists only in-frame clones, some missing. The sample records 180,000 or so clones, about 92% being singletons. Germline CDR1 is MNHEY and CDR2 is SMNVEV (reference sequence). V gave up 7 bases and J gave up 7 bases, with 17 bases separating them. CDR3 length: 14 amino acids. Study-wide results and limits: Spike-specific TCR breadth and depth were elevated following two AZD1222 doses. Variant regions that are unmutated are reportedly the target of nearly half of spike-specific TCRs. Clonal diversity may have been underestimated in mostly white British donors.

The sample in question was peripheral blood, obtained on day 0 of AZD1222 vaccination. The chain is built from TRBV27 and TRBJ2-1; D not resolved. This TCR was sampled from an adult in good health. For the CDR3, the DNA is TGTGCCAGCATCCGGACCCTTTTGGTGAATGAGCAGTTCTTC. The encoded protein is CASIRTLLVNEQFF.